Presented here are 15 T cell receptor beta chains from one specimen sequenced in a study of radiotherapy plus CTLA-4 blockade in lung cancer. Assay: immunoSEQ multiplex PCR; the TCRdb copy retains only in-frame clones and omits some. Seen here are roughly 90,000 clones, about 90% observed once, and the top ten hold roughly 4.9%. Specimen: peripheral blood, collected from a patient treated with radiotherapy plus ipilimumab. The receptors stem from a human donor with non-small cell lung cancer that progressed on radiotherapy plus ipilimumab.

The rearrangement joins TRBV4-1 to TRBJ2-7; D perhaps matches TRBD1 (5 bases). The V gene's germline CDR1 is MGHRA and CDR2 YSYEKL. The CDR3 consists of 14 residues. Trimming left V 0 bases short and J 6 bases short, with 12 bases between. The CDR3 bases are TGCGCCAGCAGCCAAGATGGGGCTAGGAGCGAGCAGTACTTC. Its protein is CASSQDGARSEQYF.

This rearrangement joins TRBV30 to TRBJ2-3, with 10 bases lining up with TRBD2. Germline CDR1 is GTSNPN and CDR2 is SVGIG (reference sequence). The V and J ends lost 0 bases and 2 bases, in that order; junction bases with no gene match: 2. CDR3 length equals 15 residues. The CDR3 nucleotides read TGTGCCTGGAGTGTGACTAGCGGGCACACAGATACGCAGTATTTT. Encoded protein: CAWSVTSGHTDTQYF.

CDR3 in DNA: TGTGCCAGCAGTTGGGGGGGACAAAGCTACGAGCAGTACTTC. Its translation is CASSWGGQSYEQYF. The chain recombines TRBV6-6 with TRBJ2-7, with D possibly TRBD2 on 7 matching bases. From germline, CDR1 is MNHNY and CDR2 SVGAGI (reference sequence). V was shortened by 4 bases and J by 3 bases, with 13 bases between the two germline ends. The CDR3 spans 14 residues.

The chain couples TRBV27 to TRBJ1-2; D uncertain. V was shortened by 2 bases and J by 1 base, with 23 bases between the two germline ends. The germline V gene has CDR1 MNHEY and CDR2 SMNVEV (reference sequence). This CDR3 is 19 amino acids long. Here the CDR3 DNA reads TGTGCCAGCAGTTTAGGCCCAACCCCCGTTCTGGAAATTAACTATGGCTACACCTTC. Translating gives CASSLGPTPVLEINYGYTF.

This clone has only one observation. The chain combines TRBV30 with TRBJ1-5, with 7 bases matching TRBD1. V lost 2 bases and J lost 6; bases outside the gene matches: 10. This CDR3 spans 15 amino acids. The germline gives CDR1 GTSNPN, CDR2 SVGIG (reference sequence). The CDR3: CAWSKGRGPGQPQHF. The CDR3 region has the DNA TGTGCCTGGAGTAAAGGGAGGGGGCCCGGTCAGCCCCAGCATTTT.

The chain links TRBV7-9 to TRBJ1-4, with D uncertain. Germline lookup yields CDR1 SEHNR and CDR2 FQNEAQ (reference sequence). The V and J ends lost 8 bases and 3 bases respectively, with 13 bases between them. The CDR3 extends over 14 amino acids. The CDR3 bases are TGTGCCAGCGGTATGAGCAGAGCTAATGAAAAACTGTTTTTT. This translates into CASGMSRANEKLFF.

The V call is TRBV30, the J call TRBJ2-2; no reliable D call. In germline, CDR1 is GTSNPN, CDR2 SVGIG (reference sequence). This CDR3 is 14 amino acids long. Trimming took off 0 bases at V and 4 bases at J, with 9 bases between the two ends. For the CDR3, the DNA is TGTGCCTGGAGTGTCCAGATTATCACCGGGGAGCTGTTTTTT. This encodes CAWSVQIITGELFF. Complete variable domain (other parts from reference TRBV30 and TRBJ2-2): SQTIHQWPATLVQPVGSPLSLECTVEGTSNPNLYWYRQAAGRGLQLLFYSVGIGQISSEVPQNLSASRPQDRQFILSSKKLLLSDSGFYLCAWSVQIITGELFFGEGSRLTVL.

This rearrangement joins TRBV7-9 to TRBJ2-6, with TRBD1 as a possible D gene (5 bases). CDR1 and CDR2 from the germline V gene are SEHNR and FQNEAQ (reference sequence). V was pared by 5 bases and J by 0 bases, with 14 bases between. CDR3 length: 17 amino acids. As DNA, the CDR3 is TGTGCCAGCAGCCCGCTGGGGCTGAGCTCTGGGGCCAACGTCCTGACTTTC. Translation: CASSPLGLSSGANVLTF. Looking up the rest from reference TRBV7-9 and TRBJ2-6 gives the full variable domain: DTGVSQNPRHKITKRGQNVTFRCDPISEHNRLYWYRQTLGQGPEFLTYFQNEAQLEKSRLLSDRFSAERPKGSFSTLEIQRTEQGDSAMYLCASSPLGLSSGANVLTFGAGSRLTVL.

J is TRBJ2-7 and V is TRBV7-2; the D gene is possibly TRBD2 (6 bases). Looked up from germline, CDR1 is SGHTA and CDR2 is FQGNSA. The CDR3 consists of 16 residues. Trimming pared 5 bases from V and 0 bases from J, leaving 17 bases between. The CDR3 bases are TGTGCCAGCAGCACAAGGGCCGGGACTCCCTCCTACGAGCAGTACTTC. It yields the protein CASSTRAGTPSYEQYF.

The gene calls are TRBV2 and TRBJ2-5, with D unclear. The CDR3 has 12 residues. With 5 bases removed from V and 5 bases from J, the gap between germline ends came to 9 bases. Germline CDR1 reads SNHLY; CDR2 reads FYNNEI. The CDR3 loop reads CASSWREETQYF. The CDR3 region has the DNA TGTGCCAGCAGTTGGCGTGAGGAGACCCAGTACTTC.

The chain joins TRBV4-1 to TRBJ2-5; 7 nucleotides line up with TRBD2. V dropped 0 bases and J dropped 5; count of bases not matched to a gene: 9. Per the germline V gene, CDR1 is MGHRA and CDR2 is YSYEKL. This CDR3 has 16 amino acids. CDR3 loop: CASSQDPAGVWETQYF. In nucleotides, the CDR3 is TGCGCCAGCAGCCAAGATCCGGCGGGAGTGTGGGAGACCCAGTACTTC.

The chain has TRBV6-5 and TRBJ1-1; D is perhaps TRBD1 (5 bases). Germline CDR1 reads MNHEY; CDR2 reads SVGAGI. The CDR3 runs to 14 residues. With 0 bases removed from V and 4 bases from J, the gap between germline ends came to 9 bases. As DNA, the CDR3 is TGTGCCAGCAGTTACTCTTCAGGGCCCACTGAAGCTTTCTTT. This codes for CASSYSSGPTEAFF.

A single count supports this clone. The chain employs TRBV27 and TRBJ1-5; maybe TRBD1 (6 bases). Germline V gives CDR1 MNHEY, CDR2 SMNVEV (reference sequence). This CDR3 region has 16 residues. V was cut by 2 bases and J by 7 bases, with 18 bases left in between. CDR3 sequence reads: CASSLGGRGARQPQHF. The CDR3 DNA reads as TGTGCCAGCAGTTTAGGGGGACGGGGGGCCCGGCAGCCCCAGCATTTT.

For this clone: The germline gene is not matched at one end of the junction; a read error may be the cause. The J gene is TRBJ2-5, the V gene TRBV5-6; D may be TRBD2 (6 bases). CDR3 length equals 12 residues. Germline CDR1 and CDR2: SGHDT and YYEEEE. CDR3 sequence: CASNYWGETRYF. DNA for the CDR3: TGTGCCAGCAACTACTGGGGGGAGACCCGGTACTTC.

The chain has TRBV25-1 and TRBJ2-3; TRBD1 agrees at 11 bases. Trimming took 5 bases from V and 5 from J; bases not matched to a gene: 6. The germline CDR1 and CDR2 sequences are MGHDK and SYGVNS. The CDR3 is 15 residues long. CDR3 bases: TGTGCCAGCAGTTTATCCGGGACAGGGGGAGATACGCAGTATTTT. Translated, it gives CASSLSGTGGDTQYF.